The 20 T cell receptor beta chains presented below share a single source sample, sequenced in a study of post-analysis software for immune sequencing data. Study-level findings and limits: About five TRBV segments were more frequent in patients than controls; TRBV5-6, TRBV5-1 and TRBV20-1 belonged to this group.

For these receptors, no antigen is known. Tagging with unique molecular identifiers was a feature of the TCR beta cDNA libraries. TCRdb used MiXCR to reprocess the PCR reads, holding one entry per CDR3 protein. The sample has about 540,000 distinct CDR3 sequences, roughly 34% seen once; the top ten hold 5% to 6%. Source material: blood. The source is a girl younger than 18 with multiple sclerosis.

This chain uses TRBV20-1 with TRBJ2-7; TRBD1 agrees at 9 bases. Gene TRBJ2-5 matches the end of the DNA better, so the J call may be wrong. The CDR3 contains 13 residues. In germline, CDR1 is DFQATT, CDR2 SNEGSKA (reference sequence). The CDR3 here is CSARSDRGETQYF. The DNA of the CDR3 is TGCAGTGCTAGAAGTGACAGGGGGGAGACCCAGTACTTC.

The chain employs TRBV20-1 and TRBJ2-7; D gene ambiguous. The CDR3 has 14 residues. Trimming left V 4 bases short and J 2 bases short, with 15 bases between. Germline V gene data show CDR1 as DFQATT and CDR2 as SNEGSKA (reference sequence). The CDR3 is CSANRRVTPYEQYF. CDR3 nucleotides: TGCAGTGCTAACCGAAGGGTAACCCCCTACGAGCAGTACTTC.

The genes are TRBV7-2 and TRBJ1-4; D possibly corresponds to TRBD1 (5 bases). The CDR3 has 15 amino acids. CDR1 SGHTA and CDR2 FQGNSA come from the germline V gene. V was cut by 4 bases and J by 5 bases, with 14 bases left in between. The CDR3 is CASSSLTAGNEKLFF. CDR3 nucleotides: TGTGCCAGCAGCTCTTTGACAGCCGGCAATGAAAAACTGTTTTTT.

The J gene is TRBJ2-7, the V gene TRBV20-1; D unclear. Germline V lookup: CDR1 DFQATT, CDR2 SNEGSKA (reference sequence). Deletions cut 0 bases from V and 2 bases from J, with 11 bases between. The CDR3 is made up of 14 amino acids. DNA for the CDR3: TGCAGTGCTAGAGAAACGGTGTCTACCTACGAGCAGTACTTC. It specifies CSARETVSTYEQYF.

The CDR3 DNA is TGTGCCAGCAGCGTAGGGTCTAGCTTCCTAAGCACTGAAGCTTTCTTT. Translation gives CASSVGSSFLSTEAFF. V gene TRBV9 combines with J gene TRBJ1-1; D is uncertain. There are 16 residues in the CDR3. V was clipped by 0 bases and J by 4 bases, with 16 bases between them. The germline V gene encodes CDR1 SGDLS and CDR2 YYNGEE. The full variable domain, with the rest looked up from reference TRBV9 and TRBJ1-1, is DSGVTQTPKHLITATGQRVTLRCSPRSGDLSVYWYQQSLDQGLQFLIQYYNGEERAKGNILERFSAQQFPDLHSELNLSSLELGDSALYFCASSVGSSFLSTEAFFGQGTRLTVV.

The rearrangement joins TRBV7-2 to TRBJ2-5; 13 bases are shared with TRBD2. The CDR3 runs to 16 residues. Per germline, CDR1 SGHTA and CDR2 FQGNSA. V gave up 1 base and J gave up 4 bases; unmatched junction bases: 3. The CDR3 DNA reads as TGTGCCAGCAGCTTAGAAGGGACTAGCGGGGTAGAGACCCAGTACTTC. It yields the protein CASSLEGTSGVETQYF.

The chain is built from TRBV6-6 and TRBJ2-3; possibly TRBD2 for D (5 bases). V shed 5 bases and J shed 6 bases, with 12 bases lying between them. The germline V gene has CDR1 MNHNY and CDR2 SVGAGI (reference sequence). This CDR3 has 13 residues. CDR3 residues: CASSQTGLDTQYF. The CDR3 DNA sequence: TGTGCCAGCAGTCAGACGGGGTTGGATACGCAGTATTTT.

This clonotype was detected a few times. The chain joins TRBV20-1 to TRBJ2-1, with a possible D match to TRBD1 (6 bases). CDR3 length: 16 residues. Trimming shortened V by 5 bases and J by 0 bases, and 17 bases separated the two germline ends. Looked up from germline, CDR1 is DFQATT and CDR2 is SNEGSKA (reference sequence). DNA for the CDR3: TGCAGTGCTCCCAGGGGACACCGCAGCTCCTACAATGAGCAGTTCTTC. This gives the protein CSAPRGHRSSYNEQFF.

The chain is built from TRBV20-1 and TRBJ2-2, with TRBD1 matching 7 bases. Trimming at V came to 6 bases and at J to 2 bases, leaving 9 bases not matched to a gene. CDR1 is DFQATT, CDR2 SNEGSKA, per germline (reference sequence). The CDR3 totals 15 residues. CDR3 coding DNA: TGCAGTGCCAGGGGGAACGTGGGAAACACCGGGGAGCTGTTTTTT. The encoded protein is CSARGNVGNTGELFF.

The chain uses TRBV11-2 and TRBJ2-3; TRBD1 matches 11 bases. V was pared by 5 bases and J by 6 bases, with 7 bases of the junction left unmatched. The germline gives CDR1 SGHAT, CDR2 FQNNGV. There are 15 residues in the CDR3. The CDR3 coding sequence is TGTGCCAGCAGCGAAGGGACAGGGGGACCGGATACGCAGTATTTT. Translated, it gives CASSEGTGGPDTQYF.

J is TRBJ2-3 and V is TRBV18, with TRBD1 matching over 8 bases. The CDR3 runs 15 residues. The ends lost 5 bases at V and 0 bases at J; junction bases unmatched: 4. CDR1 and CDR2 (germline): KGHSH, LQKENI. The CDR3 coding sequence is TGTGCCAGCTCATACGGACAGGGTAGCACAGATACGCAGTATTTT. Amino acids: CASSYGQGSTDTQYF.

This clonotype was found once. V is TRBV18 and J is TRBJ2-5; possibly TRBD2 for D (6 bases). The CDR3 spans 19 residues. Germline-derived CDR1 and CDR2 are KGHSH and LQKENI. V was shortened by 2 bases and J by 0 bases, with 22 bases between the two germline ends. The CDR3 bases are TGTGCCAGCTCACCATTCACCTCCGAGCGGGCCCAGTACCAAGAGACCCAGTACTTC. This codes for CASSPFTSERAQYQETQYF.

The rearrangement uses TRBV20-1 and TRBJ2-3; no firm D call. Looked up from germline, CDR1 is DFQATT and CDR2 is SNEGSKA (reference sequence). V was pared by 2 bases and J by 4 bases, with 10 bases between. The CDR3 loop spans 13 amino acids. CDR3 in amino acids: CSARFYEADTQYF. The CDR3 bases are TGCAGTGCTAGATTTTACGAGGCAGATACGCAGTATTTT.

The J gene is TRBJ2-3, the V gene TRBV20-1; tentatively, D is TRBD2 (6 bases). Deletions cut 6 bases from V and 8 bases from J, with 27 bases between. The CDR3 consists of 16 residues. CDR1 and CDR2 from the germline V gene are DFQATT and SNEGSKA (reference sequence). For the CDR3, the DNA is TGCAGTGCCGCCGGTTTTGGGACTTCCGGGAGCGGTACGCAGTATTTT. Residues: CSAAGFGTSGSGTQYF.

This clonotype came up many times. This chain connects TRBV29-1 to TRBJ2-3; 9 positions match TRBD2. The V segment lost 3 bases and the J segment 4 bases; nucleotides outside the gene matches: 2. This CDR3 has 13 amino acids. Germline V lookup: CDR1 SQVTM, CDR2 ANQGSEA. The CDR3: CSVERGGSDTQYF. The CDR3 nucleotides are TGCAGCGTTGAGCGGGGGGGCTCAGATACGCAGTATTTT.

Concerning this clonotype: At one of its ends the junction is not consistent with the germline gene, which may arise from a read error. The genes are TRBV20-1 and TRBJ2-3, with 9 bases identical to TRBD1. CDR1 DFQATT and CDR2 SNEGSKA come from the germline V gene (reference sequence). The CDR3 length is 15 residues. CDR3 bases: TGCAGTACTAGCAGGACAGGGGCGAACACAGATACGCAGTATTTT. This gives the protein CSTSRTGANTDTQYF.

This clonotype was picked up a small number of times. The rearrangement uses TRBV6-5 and TRBJ2-1; 8 bases fit TRBD1. Losses at the gene ends were 7 bases for V and 4 bases for J; bases not matched to a gene: 12. Germline CDR1 and CDR2: MNHEY and SVGAGI. The CDR3 loop spans 16 amino acids. The CDR3 nucleotides are TGTGCCAGCAAAAGGGAGTGGGACAGGCCGTACAATGAGCAGTTCTTC. Translation gives CASKREWDRPYNEQFF.

The V gene is TRBV20-1, the J gene TRBJ1-2; D not certain. The germline CDR1 and CDR2 sequences are DFQATT and SNEGSKA (reference sequence). The CDR3 sequence is 13 residues long. Trimming took off 0 bases at V and 5 bases at J, with 10 bases between the two ends. CDR3 sequence: CSARDGPGYGYTF. The CDR3 DNA is TGCAGTGCTAGAGATGGGCCGGGGTATGGCTACACCTTC.

This clonotype was detected only a few times. The chain uses TRBV20-1 and TRBJ1-5; D is perhaps TRBD1 (6 bases). The CDR3 is 14 amino acids. Trimming pared 6 bases from V and 7 bases from J, leaving 19 bases between. The germline CDR1 and CDR2 sequences are DFQATT and SNEGSKA (reference sequence). The CDR3 loop reads CSATRGGEPQPQHF. CDR3 DNA: TGCAGTGCCACAAGGGGGGGGGAACCCCAGCCCCAGCATTTT.

J is TRBJ1-2 and V is TRBV2; 7 bases fit TRBD1. Germline CDR1 and CDR2: SNHLY and FYNNEI. After removal of 6 bases from V and 4 bases from J, the junction contained 5 bases not matched to a gene. CDR3 length equals 13 residues. For the CDR3, the DNA is TGTGCCAGCAGCCCGACAGGGACCTATGGCTACACCTTC. This gives the protein CASSPTGTYGYTF. Full variable domain (missing parts from reference TRBV2 and TRBJ1-2): EPEVTQTPSHQVTQMGQEVILRCVPISNHLYFYWYRQILGQKVEFLVSFYNNEISEKSEIFDDQFSVERPDGSNFTLKIRSTKLEDSAMYFCASSPTGTYGYTFGSGTRLTVV.